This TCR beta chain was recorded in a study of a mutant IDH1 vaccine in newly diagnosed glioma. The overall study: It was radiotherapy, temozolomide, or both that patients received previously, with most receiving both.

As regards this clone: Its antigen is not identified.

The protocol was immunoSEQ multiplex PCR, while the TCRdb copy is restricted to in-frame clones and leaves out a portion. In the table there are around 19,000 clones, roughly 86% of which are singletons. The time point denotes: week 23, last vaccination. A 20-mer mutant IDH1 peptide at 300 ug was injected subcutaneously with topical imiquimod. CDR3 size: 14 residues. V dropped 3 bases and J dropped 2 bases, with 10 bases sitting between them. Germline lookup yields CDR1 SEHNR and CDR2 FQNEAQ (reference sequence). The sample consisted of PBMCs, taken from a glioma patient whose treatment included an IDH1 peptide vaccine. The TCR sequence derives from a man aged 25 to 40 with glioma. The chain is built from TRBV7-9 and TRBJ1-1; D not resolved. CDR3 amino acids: CASSLAASNTEAFF. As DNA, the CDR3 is TGTGCCAGCAGCTTGGCGGCGTCTAACACTGAAGCTTTCTTT.